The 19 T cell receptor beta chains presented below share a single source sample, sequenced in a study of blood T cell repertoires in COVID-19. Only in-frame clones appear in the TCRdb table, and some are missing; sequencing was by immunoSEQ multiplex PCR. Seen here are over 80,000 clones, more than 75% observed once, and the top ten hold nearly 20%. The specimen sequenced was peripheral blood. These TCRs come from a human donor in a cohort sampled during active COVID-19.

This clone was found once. The CDR3 is CASSFRPQGLGGELFF. The DNA for the CDR3 is TGTGCCAGCAGCTTCAGGCCCCAGGGATTGGGCGGGGAGCTGTTTTTT. The chain uses TRBV11-3 and TRBJ2-2, with D perhaps matching TRBD1 (5 bases). The CDR3 has 16 amino acids. Germline V gene data show CDR1 as SGHNT and CDR2 as YENEEA. The V end lost 3 bases, the J end lost 7 bases, and 18 bases lay between the germline ends.

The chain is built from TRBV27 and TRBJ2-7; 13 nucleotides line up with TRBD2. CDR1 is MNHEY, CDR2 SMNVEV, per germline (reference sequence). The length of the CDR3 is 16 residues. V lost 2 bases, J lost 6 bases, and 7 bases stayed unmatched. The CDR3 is CASSLVIGTSGIEQYF. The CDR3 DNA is TGTGCCAGCAGTTTAGTTATTGGGACTAGCGGGATCGAGCAGTACTTC.

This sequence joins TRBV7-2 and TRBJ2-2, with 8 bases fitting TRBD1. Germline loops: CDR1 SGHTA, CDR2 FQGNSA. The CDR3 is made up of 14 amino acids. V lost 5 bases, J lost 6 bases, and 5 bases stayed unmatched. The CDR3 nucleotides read TGTGCCAGCAGCGCAAACAGGGGGTCCGGGGAGCTGTTTTTT. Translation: CASSANRGSGELFF.

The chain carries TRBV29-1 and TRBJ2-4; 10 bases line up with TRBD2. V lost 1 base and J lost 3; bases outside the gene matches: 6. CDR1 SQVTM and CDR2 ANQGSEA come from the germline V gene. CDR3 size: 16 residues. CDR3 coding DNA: TGCAGCGTTGAAGGTACTAGCGGGAATTTCAAAAACATTCAGTACTTC. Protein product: CSVEGTSGNFKNIQYF.

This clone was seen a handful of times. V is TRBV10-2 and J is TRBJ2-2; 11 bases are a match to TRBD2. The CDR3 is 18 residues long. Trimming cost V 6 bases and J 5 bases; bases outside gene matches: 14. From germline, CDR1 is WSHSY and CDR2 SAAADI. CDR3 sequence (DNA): TGCGCCAGCAGCTCCCTTAGTAGCGGGAGGGTAAGGACCGGGGAGCTGTTTTTT. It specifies CASSSLSSGRVRTGELFF.

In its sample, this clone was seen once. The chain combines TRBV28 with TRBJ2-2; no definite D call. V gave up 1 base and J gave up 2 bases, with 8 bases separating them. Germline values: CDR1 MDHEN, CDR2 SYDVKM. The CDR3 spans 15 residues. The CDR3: CASSLFHLNTGELFF. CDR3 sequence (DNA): TGTGCCAGCAGTTTATTTCACCTAAACACCGGGGAGCTGTTTTTT.

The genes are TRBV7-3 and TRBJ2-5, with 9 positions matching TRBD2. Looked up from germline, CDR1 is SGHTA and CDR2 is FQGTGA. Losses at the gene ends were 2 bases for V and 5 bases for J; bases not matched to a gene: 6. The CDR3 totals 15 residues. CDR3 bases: TGTGCCAGCAGCTTACTAGCGGGGACCACGGAGACCCAGTACTTC. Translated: CASSLLAGTTETQYF.

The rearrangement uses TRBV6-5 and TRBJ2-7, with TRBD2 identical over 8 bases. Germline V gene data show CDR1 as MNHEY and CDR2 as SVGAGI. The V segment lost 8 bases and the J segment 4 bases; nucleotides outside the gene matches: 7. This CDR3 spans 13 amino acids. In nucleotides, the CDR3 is TGTGCCAGCCGGGGGGGACTAGGGTACGAGCAGTACTTC. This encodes CASRGGLGYEQYF.

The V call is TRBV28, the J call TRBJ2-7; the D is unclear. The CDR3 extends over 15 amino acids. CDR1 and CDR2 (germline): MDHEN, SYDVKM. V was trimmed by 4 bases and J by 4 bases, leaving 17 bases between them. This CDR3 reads CASSSLLGFLYEQYF. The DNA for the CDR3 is TGTGCCAGCAGTTCCCTCCTAGGCTTCCTTTACGAGCAGTACTTC.

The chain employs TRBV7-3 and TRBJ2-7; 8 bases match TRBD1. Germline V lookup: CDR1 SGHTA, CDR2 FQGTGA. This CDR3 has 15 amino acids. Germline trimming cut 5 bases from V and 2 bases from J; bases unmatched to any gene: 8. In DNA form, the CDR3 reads TGTGCCAGCAGCGCCCGTGGGACAGGACCCTACGAGCAGTACTTC. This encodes CASSARGTGPYEQYF.

CDR3 amino acids: CASRGSADTQYF. DNA of the CDR3: TGTGCCAGTAGGGGTAGCGCAGATACGCAGTATTTT. The chain combines TRBV19 with TRBJ2-3, with TRBD2 as a possible D gene (5 bases). V gave up 6 bases and J gave up 4 bases, with 8 bases separating them. The CDR3 consists of 12 residues. The germline gives CDR1 LNHDA, CDR2 SQIVND (reference sequence).

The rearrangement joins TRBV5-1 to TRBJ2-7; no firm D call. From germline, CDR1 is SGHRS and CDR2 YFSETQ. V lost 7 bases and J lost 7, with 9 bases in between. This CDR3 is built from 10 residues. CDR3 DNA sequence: TGCGCCAGCCAGTCAGGAGAGCAGTACTTC. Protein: CASQSGEQYF.

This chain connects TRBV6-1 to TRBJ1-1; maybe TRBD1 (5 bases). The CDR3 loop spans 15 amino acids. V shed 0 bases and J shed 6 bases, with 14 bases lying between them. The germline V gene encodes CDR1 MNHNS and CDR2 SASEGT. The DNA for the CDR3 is TGTGCCAGCAGTGAAGCGCTTCGGGGGATTCCTGAAGCTTTCTTT. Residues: CASSEALRGIPEAFF.

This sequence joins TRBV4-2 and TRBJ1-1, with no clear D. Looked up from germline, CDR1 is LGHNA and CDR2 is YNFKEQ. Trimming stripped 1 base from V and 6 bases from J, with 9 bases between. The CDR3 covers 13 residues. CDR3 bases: TGTGCCAGCAGCCAAGCGGGAGCGCCTGAAGCTTTCTTT. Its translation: CASSQAGAPEAFF.

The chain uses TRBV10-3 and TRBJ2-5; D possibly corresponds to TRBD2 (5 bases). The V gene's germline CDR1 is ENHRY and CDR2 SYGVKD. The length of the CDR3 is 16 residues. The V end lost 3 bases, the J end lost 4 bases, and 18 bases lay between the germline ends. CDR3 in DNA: TGTGCCATCAGTGAAAAAGAGGGTATGGATACAGAGACCCAGTACTTC. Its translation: CAISEKEGMDTETQYF.

The CDR3 loop reads CASSQTGSSYEQYF. The CDR3 nucleotides are TGTGCCAGCAGTCAGACAGGGAGCTCCTACGAGCAGTACTTC. The V and J genes are TRBV6-5 and TRBJ2-7, with 7 bases fitting TRBD1. This CDR3 is 14 amino acids long. Trimming removed 5 bases from V and 0 bases from J; junction bases left unmatched: 4. The germline V gene has CDR1 MNHEY and CDR2 SVGAGI.

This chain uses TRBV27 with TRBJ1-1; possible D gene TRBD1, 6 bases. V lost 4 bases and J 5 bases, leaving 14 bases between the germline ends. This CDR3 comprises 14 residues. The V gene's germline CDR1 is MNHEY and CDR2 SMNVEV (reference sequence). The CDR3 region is CASSYSTGRTEAFF. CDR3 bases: TGTGCCAGCAGTTATTCTACAGGGCGGACTGAAGCTTTCTTT.

The CDR3 DNA is TGTGCCATCAGTGGGGCTAGCGGTAGCACAGATACGCAGTATTTT. This gives the protein CAISGASGSTDTQYF. The chain has TRBV10-3 and TRBJ2-3; 7 positions agree with TRBD2. V gave up 4 bases and J gave up 0 bases; unmatched junction bases: 4. Germline V gives CDR1 ENHRY, CDR2 SYGVKD. This CDR3 contains 15 residues.

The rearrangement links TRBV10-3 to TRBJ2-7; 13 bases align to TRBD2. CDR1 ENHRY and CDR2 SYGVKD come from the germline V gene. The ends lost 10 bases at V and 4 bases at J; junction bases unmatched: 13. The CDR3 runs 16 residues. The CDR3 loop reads CATLPLILAGGYEQYF. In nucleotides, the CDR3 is TGTGCCACACTGCCGCTTATACTAGCGGGAGGGTACGAGCAGTACTTC.